This TCR beta chain was sequenced during a study of blood T cell repertoires in COVID-19. Across the whole study: Italy, Spain and the United States were the sources of the convalescent and acute COVID-19 samples.

CDR3 length: 13 residues. The V and J ends lost 3 bases and 8 bases respectively, with 13 bases between them. TCRdb's copy holds only in-frame clones and misses some; the assay was immunoSEQ multiplex PCR. The sample has roughly 49,000 clones, around 80% seen once; the top ten hold less than 7%. The material sequenced was peripheral blood. The clonotype originates from a woman older than 75 with acute or convalescent COVID-19. The chain carries TRBV12-3 or TRBV12-4 and TRBJ1-2; no reliable D call. The CDR3 here is CASSFRGNAGYTF. DNA for the CDR3: TGTGCCAGCAGTTTCCGCGGCAACGCGGGCTACACCTTC.